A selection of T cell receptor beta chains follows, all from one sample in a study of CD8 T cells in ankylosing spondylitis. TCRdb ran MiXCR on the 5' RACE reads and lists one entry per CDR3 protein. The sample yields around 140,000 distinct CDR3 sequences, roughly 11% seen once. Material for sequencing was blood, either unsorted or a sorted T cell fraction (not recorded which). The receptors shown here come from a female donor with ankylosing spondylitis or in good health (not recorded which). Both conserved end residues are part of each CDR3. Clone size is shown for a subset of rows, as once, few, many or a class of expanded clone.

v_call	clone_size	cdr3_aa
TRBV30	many	CAWNIGGSGETQYF
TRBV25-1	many	CASSESGTGVAGELFF
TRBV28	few	CASRLGRDSWYGYTF
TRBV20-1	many	CSARVGRGNQPQHF
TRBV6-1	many	CASKATENYGYTF
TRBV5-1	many	CASSLLAGPLDEQFF
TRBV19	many	CASKRDTEAFF
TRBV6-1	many	CASSPDTPYEQYF
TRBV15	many	CATSTYRDYSNQPQHF
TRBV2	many	CASRPGQTVTDTQYF
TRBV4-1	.	CASSQEGLAGGPSYEQYF
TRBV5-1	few	CASSWIMSSGANVLTF
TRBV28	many	CASSSLNDQPQHF
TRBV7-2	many	CASSPMNRGRVGYTF
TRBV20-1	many	CSASPLGVASGDNEQFF
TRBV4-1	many	CASSPNIDTAINEQFF
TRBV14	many	CASSQGQKMNTEAFF
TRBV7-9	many	CASSSKGGTEAFF
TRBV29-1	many	CSVVPRTEAFF
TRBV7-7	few	CASSSLTSGGEQYF
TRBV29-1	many	CSVEDGVGSTEAFF
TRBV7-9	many	CASSFRGRNTEAFF
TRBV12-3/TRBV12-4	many	CASSLVTGLNTEAFF
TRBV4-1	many	CASSQVSRTGELFF
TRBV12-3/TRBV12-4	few	CASSLREKAAIYF
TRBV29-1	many	CSVPFSGNQETQYF
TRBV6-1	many	CASSKQGAIGEKLFF
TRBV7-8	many	CASSLQGDTDTQYF